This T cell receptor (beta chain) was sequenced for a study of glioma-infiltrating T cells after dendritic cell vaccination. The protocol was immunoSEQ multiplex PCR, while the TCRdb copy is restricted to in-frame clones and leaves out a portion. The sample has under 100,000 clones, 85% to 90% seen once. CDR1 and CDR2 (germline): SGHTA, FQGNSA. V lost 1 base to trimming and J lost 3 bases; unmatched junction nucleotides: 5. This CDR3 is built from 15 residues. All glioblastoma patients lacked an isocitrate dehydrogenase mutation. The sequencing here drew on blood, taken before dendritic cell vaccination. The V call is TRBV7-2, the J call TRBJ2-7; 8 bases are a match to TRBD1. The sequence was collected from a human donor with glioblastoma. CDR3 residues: CASSLGGTGYYEQYF. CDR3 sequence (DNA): TGTGCCAGCAGCTTAGGTGGGACAGGATACTACGAGCAGTACTTC. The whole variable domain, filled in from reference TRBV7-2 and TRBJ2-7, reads GAGVSQSPSNKVTEKGKDVELRCDPISGHTALYWYRQSLGQGLEFLIYFQGNSAPDKSGLPSDRFSAERTGGSVSTLTIQRTQQEDSAVYLCASSLGGTGYYEQYFGPGTRLTVT.